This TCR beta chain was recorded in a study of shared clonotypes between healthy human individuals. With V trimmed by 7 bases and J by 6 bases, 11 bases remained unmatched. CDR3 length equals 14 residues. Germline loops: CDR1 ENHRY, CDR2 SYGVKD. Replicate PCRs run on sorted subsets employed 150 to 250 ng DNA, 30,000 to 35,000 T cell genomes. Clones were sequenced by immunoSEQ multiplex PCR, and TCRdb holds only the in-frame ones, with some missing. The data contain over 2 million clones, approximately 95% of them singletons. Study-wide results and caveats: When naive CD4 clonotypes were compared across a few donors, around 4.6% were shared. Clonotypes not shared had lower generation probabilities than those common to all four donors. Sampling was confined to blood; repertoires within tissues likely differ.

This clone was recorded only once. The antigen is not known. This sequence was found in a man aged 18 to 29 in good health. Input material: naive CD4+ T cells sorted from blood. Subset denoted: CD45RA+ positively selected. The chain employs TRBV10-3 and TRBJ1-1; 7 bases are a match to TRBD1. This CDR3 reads CAITKQQGPAEAFF. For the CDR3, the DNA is TGTGCCATCACCAAACAACAGGGGCCCGCTGAAGCTTTCTTT.